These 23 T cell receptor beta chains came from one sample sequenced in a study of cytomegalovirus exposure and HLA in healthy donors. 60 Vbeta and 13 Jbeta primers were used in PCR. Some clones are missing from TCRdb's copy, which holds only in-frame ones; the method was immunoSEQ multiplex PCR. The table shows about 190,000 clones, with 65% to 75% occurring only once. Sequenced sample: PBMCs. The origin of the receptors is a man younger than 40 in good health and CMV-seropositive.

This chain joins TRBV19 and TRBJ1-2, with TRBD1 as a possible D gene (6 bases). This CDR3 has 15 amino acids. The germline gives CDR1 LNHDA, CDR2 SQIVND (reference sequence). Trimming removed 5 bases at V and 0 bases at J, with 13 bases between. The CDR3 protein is CASSPQGRANYGYTF. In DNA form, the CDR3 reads TGTGCCAGTAGTCCTCAGGGGCGAGCTAACTATGGCTACACCTTC.

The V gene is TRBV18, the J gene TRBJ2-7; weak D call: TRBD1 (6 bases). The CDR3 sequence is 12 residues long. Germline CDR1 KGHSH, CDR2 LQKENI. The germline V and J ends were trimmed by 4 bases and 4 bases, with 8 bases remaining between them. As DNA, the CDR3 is TGTGCCAGCTCACAGCAGGGGTACGAGCAGTACTTC. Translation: CASSQQGYEQYF.

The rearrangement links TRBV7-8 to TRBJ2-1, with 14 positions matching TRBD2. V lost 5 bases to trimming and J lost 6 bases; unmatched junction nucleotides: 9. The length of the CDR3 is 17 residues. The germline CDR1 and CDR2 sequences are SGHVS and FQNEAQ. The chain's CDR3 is CASSQGVGLAGVNEQFF. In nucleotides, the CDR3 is TGTGCCAGCAGCCAAGGGGTGGGACTAGCGGGAGTCAATGAGCAGTTCTTC.

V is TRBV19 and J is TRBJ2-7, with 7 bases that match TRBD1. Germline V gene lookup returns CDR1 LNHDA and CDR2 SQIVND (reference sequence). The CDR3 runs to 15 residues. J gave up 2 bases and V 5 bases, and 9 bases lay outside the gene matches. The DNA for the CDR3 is TGTGCCAGTAGTTCGGGACCGGGACAGACCTACGAGCAGTACTTC. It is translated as CASSSGPGQTYEQYF.

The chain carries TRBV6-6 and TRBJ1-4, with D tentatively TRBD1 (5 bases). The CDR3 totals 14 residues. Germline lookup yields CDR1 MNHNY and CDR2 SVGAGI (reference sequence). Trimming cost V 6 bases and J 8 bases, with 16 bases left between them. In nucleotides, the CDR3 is TGTGCCAGCAGCCAGGGTGGTCTTGAGGAAAAACTGTTTTTT. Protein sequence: CASSQGGLEEKLFF.

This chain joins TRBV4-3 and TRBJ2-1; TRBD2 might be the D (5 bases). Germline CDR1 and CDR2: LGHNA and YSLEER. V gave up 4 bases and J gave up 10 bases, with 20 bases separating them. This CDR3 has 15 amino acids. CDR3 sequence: CASSPKGLLPWEQFF. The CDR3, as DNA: TGCGCCAGCAGCCCAAAAGGACTGCTTCCGTGGGAGCAGTTCTTC.

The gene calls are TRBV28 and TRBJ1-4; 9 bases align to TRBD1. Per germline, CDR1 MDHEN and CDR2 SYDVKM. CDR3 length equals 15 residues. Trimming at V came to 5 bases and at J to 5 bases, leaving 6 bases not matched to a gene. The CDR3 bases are TGTGCCAGCAGTACGGCGACAGGGGGAAATGAAAAACTGTTTTTT. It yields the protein CASSTATGGNEKLFF.

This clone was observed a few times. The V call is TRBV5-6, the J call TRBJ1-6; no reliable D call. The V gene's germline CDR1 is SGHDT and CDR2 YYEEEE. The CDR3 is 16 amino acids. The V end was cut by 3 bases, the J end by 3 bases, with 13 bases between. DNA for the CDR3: TGTGCCAGCAGCTCGACGACGGGGAGCTATAATTCACCCCTCCACTTT. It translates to CASSSTTGSYNSPLHF.

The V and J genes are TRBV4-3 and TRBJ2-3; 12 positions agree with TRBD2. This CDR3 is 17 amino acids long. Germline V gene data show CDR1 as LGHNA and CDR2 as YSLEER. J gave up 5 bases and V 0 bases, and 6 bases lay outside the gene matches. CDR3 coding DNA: TGCGCCAGCAGCCAAGATCCGGCTAGCGGGGGGGGAGATACGCAGTATTTT. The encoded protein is CASSQDPASGGGDTQYF.

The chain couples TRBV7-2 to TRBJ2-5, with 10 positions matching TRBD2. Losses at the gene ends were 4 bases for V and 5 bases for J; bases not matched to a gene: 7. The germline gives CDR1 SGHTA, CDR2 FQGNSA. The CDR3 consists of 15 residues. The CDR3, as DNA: TGTGCCAGCAGCTCGACTAGCGGGCTGATCGAGACCCAGTACTTC. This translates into CASSSTSGLIETQYF.

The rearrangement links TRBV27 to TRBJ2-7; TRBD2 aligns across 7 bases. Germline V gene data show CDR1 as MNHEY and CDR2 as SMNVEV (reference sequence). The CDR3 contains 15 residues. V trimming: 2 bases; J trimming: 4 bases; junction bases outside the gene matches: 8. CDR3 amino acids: CASSLGAGVGYEQYF. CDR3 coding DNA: TGTGCCAGCAGTTTAGGGGCGGGAGTGGGATACGAGCAGTACTTC.

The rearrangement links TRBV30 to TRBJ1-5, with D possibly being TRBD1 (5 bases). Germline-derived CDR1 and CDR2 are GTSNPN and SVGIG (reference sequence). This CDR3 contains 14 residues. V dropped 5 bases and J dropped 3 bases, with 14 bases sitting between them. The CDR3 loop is CAWGVGASNQPQHF. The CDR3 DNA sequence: TGTGCCTGGGGCGTTGGGGCGTCCAATCAGCCCCAGCATTTT.

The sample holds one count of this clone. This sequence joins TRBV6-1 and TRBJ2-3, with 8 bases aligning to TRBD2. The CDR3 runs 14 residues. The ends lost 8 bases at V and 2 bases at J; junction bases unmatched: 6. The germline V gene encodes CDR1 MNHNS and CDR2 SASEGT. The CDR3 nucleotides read TGTGCCAGCCCGCCAGCGGGAGTCACAGATACGCAGTATTTT. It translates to CASPPAGVTDTQYF.

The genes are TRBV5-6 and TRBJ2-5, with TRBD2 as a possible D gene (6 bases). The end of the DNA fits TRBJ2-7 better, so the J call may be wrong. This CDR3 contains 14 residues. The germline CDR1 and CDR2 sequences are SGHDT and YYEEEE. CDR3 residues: CASSSAGRSYEQYF. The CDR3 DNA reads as TGTGCCAGCAGCTCGGCGGGACGGAGCTACGAGCAGTACTTC.

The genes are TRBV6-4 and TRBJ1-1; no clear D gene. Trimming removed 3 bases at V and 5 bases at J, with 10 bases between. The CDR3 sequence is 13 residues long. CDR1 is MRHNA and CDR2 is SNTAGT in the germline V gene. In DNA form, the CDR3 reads TGTGCCAGCAGTGAAGGGAGCGGGACTGAAGCTTTCTTT. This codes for CASSEGSGTEAFF.

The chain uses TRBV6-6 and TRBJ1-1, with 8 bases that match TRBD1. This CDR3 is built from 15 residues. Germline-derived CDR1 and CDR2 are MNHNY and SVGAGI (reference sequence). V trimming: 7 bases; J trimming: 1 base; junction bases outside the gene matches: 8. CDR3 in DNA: TGTGCCAGCACCGGGCAGGGGGCCGGGAACACTGAAGCTTTCTTT. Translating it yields CASTGQGAGNTEAFF.

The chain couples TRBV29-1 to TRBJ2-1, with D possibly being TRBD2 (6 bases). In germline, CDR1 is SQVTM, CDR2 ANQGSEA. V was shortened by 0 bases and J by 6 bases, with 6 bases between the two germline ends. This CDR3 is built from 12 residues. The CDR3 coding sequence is TGCAGCGTTGAAGAGGGGGGCAATGAGCAGTTCTTC. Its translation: CSVEEGGNEQFF.

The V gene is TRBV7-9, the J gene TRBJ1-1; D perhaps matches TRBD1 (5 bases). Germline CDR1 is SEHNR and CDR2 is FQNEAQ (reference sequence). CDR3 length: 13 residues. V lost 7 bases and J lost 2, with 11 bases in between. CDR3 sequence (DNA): TGTGCCAGCACCTCGGGGGTTAACACTGAAGCTTTCTTT. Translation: CASTSGVNTEAFF.

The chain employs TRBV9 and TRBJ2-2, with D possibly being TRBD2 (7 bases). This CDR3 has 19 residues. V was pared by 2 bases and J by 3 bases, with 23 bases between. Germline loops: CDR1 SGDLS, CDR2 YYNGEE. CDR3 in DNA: TGTGCCAGCAGCGTCCCCGGACAAGGAACAGGGAGGGACACCGGGGAGCTGTTTTTT. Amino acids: CASSVPGQGTGRDTGELFF.

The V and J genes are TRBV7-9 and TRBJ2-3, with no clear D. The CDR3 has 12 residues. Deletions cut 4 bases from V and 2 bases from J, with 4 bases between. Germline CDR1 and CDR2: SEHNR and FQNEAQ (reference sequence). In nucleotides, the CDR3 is TGTGCCAGCAGCTCTTACACAGATACGCAGTATTTT. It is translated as CASSSYTDTQYF.

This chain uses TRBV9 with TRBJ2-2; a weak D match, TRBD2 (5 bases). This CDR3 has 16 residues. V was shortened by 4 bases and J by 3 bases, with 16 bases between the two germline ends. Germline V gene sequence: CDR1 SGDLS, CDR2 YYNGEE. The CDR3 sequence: CASSITIGRDTGELFF. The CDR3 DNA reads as TGTGCCAGCAGCATAACAATAGGGCGGGACACCGGGGAGCTGTTTTTT.

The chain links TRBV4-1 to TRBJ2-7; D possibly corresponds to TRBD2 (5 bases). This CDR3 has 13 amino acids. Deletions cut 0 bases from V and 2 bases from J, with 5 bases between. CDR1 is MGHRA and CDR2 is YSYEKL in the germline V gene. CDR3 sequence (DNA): TGCGCCAGCAGCCAAGAGGAGGCCTACGAGCAGTACTTC. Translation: CASSQEEAYEQYF.

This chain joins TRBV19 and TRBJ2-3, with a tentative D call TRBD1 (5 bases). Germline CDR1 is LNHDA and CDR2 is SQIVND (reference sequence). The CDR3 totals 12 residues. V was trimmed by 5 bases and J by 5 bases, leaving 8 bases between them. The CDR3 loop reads CASSQGIDTQYF. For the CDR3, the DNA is TGTGCCAGTAGTCAGGGTATAGATACGCAGTATTTT.